A single sample is the source of the 21 T cell receptor beta chains below, sequenced in a study of B cell selection in AIRE deficiency. Using immunoSEQ multiplex PCR, the repertoire was profiled, and TCRdb retains in-frame clones only, with some absent. The sample lists over 20,000 clones, around 97% seen once, with about 0.19% in the top ten. CD4+CD127+ cells were sorted as the conventional CD4 T cells. Sequenced material: conventional CD4+ T cells sorted from PBMCs. These receptors all come from a human donor with AIRE deficiency.

The genes are TRBV6-5 and TRBJ2-6; D not certain. Germline CDR1 reads MNHEY; CDR2 reads SVGAGI. CDR3 length: 16 amino acids. The V end lost 0 bases, the J end lost 2 bases, and 8 bases lay between the germline ends. The CDR3 nucleotides are TGTGCCAGCAGTTACTCGCGATCCACTGGGGCCAACGTCCTGACTTTC. Translating gives CASSYSRSTGANVLTF.

The chain employs TRBV6-1 and TRBJ2-1, with unresolved D. Germline-derived CDR1 and CDR2 are MNHNS and SASEGT. This CDR3 has 14 amino acids. V shed 7 bases and J shed 10 bases, with 20 bases lying between them. CDR3: CASTSTLSLGEQFF. DNA for the CDR3: TGTGCCAGCACCTCCACCCTTTCGCTTGGGGAGCAGTTCTTC.

This chain joins TRBV6-5 and TRBJ2-5; 11 nucleotides agree with TRBD1. The germline V gene encodes CDR1 MNHEY and CDR2 SVGAGI. The CDR3 totals 15 residues. The ends lost 5 bases at V and 4 bases at J; junction bases unmatched: 6. This CDR3 reads CASSPDRGRLETQYF. The CDR3 nucleotides are TGTGCCAGCAGTCCGGACAGGGGGCGTTTAGAGACCCAGTACTTC.

This chain joins TRBV11-2 and TRBJ1-2, with 8 bases matching TRBD1. CDR3 length: 14 amino acids. The J segment lost 8 bases and the V segment lost 3 bases, leaving 8 bases of the junction unmatched. The germline CDR1 and CDR2 sequences are SGHAT and FQNNGV. CDR3: CASSFQGAPRGYTF. In DNA form, the CDR3 reads TGTGCCAGCAGCTTTCAGGGGGCCCCCCGAGGCTACACCTTC.

V gene TRBV4-3 combines with J gene TRBJ2-7, with a weak D call TRBD1 (6 bases). The CDR3 covers 14 residues. The V end was cut by 4 bases, the J end by 1 base, with 11 bases between. Germline V gene data show CDR1 as LGHNA and CDR2 as YSLEER. The CDR3 sequence is CASSLGTPSYEQYF. The CDR3 coding sequence is TGCGCCAGCAGCCTCGGGACACCTTCCTACGAGCAGTACTTC.

This chain connects TRBV2 to TRBJ2-7; D may be TRBD2 (6 bases). V lost 7 bases and J 3 bases, leaving 19 bases between the germline ends. The germline gives CDR1 SNHLY, CDR2 FYNNEI. The CDR3 totals 15 residues. The CDR3 region is CASKRRWGLDYEQYF. The CDR3 region has the DNA TGTGCCAGCAAAAGAAGGTGGGGACTGGACTACGAGCAGTACTTC. Together with reference TRBV2 and TRBJ2-7, the CDR3 gives the full variable domain: EPEVTQTPSHQVTQMGQEVILRCVPISNHLYFYWYRQILGQKVEFLVSFYNNEISEKSEIFDDQFSVERPDGSNFTLKIRSTKLEDSAMYFCASKRRWGLDYEQYFGPGTRLTVT.

This rearrangement joins TRBV28 to TRBJ2-7; 14 bases fit TRBD2. The V and J ends lost 3 bases and 4 bases, in that order; junction bases with no gene match: 8. The germline V gene encodes CDR1 MDHEN and CDR2 SYDVKM. The CDR3 has 17 amino acids. The CDR3 is CASSLGTGTSGRYEQYF. In nucleotides, the CDR3 is TGTGCCAGCAGTTTGGGAACCGGGACTAGCGGGAGATACGAGCAGTACTTC. The full variable domain, with the rest looked up from reference TRBV28 and TRBJ2-7, is DVKVTQSSRYLVKRTGEKVFLECVQDMDHENMFWYRQDPGLGLRLIYFSYDVKMKEKGDIPEGYSVSREKKERFSLILESASTNQTSMYLCASSLGTGTSGRYEQYFGPGTRLTVT.

This chain links TRBV11-2 with TRBJ1-6, with D unclear. V lost 1 base, J lost 8 bases, and 6 bases lay in between. CDR3 size: 13 residues. Germline lookup yields CDR1 SGHAT and CDR2 FQNNGV. The CDR3 loop is CASSLVPDSPLHF. The CDR3 coding sequence is TGTGCCAGCAGCTTAGTACCGGATTCACCCCTCCACTTT.

The chain carries TRBV4-1 and TRBJ2-5, with D perhaps given as TRBD1 or TRBD2 (5 bases each). Matching the DNA end better, TRBJ2-7 makes the J call doubtful. The CDR3 spans 21 residues. In germline, CDR1 is MGHRA, CDR2 YSYEKL. As DNA, the CDR3 is TGCGCCAGCAGCCCAGATCTGCGACTGGACGTGAGGTCTTGGGGACCCTACGAGCAGTACTTC. Protein sequence: CASSPDLRLDVRSWGPYEQYF.

A single count supports this clone. This chain connects TRBV6-6 to TRBJ1-4, with unresolved D. The V end lost 0 bases, the J end lost 6 bases, and 8 bases lay between the germline ends. Germline V gives CDR1 MNHNY, CDR2 SVGAGI (reference sequence). The CDR3 consists of 14 residues. This chain's CDR3 is CASSYSRRDEKLFF. In DNA, the CDR3 is TGTGCCAGCAGTTACTCGAGGAGGGATGAAAAACTGTTTTTT.

This chain uses TRBV12-5 with TRBJ2-5; 13 positions match TRBD2. Germline V gives CDR1 LGHNT, CDR2 FRNRAP. J lost 5 bases, V lost 4 bases, and 10 bases had no gene match. The CDR3 length is 17 residues. The CDR3 sequence: CASGSGGTSGNSETQYF. In nucleotides, the CDR3 is TGTGCTAGTGGTTCTGGTGGGACTAGCGGGAACTCGGAGACCCAGTACTTC. Based on the CDR3 plus reference TRBV12-5 and TRBJ2-5, the full variable domain is DARVTQTPRHKVTEMGQEVTMRCQPILGHNTVFWYRQTMMQGLELLAYFRNRAPLDDSGMPKDRFSAEMPDATLATLKIQPSEPRDSAVYFCASGSGGTSGNSETQYFGPGTRLLVL.

The chain combines TRBV20-1 with TRBJ2-7, with D unclear. CDR3 size: 11 residues. Trimming took 3 bases from V and 0 from J, leaving 3 bases between them. Germline V gives CDR1 DFQATT, CDR2 SNEGSKA (reference sequence). CDR3 residues: CSARDSYEQYF. As DNA, the CDR3 is TGCAGTGCTAGGGACTCCTACGAGCAGTACTTC.

V is TRBV4-3 and J is TRBJ1-5; the D is unclear. Trimming cost V 0 bases and J 2 bases, with 11 bases left between them. CDR3 length equals 16 residues. Germline-derived CDR1 and CDR2 are LGHNA and YSLEER. DNA of the CDR3: TGCGCCAGCAGCCAAGATCACCGGGTAGGCAATCAGCCCCAGCATTTT. Residues: CASSQDHRVGNQPQHF.

The chain employs TRBV5-1 and TRBJ2-7, with D uncertain. CDR3 length: 14 residues. From germline, CDR1 is SGHRS and CDR2 YFSETQ. Trimming pared 2 bases from V and 6 bases from J, leaving 15 bases between. CDR3 DNA sequence: TGCGCCAGCAGCTTCCTGGCGGAGTCTTCCGAGCAGTACTTC. Translated: CASSFLAESSEQYF.

The gene calls are TRBV5-1 and TRBJ1-5; D gene ambiguous. The CDR3 is made up of 13 amino acids. The V gene lost 1 base and the J gene lost 3 bases, with 5 bases spanning the gap. The germline gives CDR1 SGHRS, CDR2 YFSETQ. The DNA for the CDR3 is TGCGCCAGCAGCTTGAATTTCAATCAGCCCCAGCATTTT. It codes for CASSLNFNQPQHF.

A single count supports this clone. V and J are TRBV5-1 and TRBJ2-2; perhaps TRBD2 as D (5 bases). Germline-derived CDR1 and CDR2 are SGHRS and YFSETQ. CDR3 length: 15 residues. Trimming took 2 bases from V and 0 from J, leaving 8 bases between them. CDR3 sequence (DNA): TGCGCCAGCAGCTTAGCGGCTGCGAACACCGGGGAGCTGTTTTTT. Protein product: CASSLAAANTGELFF.

In this sample, this clone turned up once. This chain connects TRBV9 to TRBJ2-1; D gene uncertain. The CDR3 loop spans 14 amino acids. CDR1 and CDR2 from the germline V gene are SGDLS and YYNGEE. The V end lost 4 bases, the J end lost 5 bases, and 13 bases lay between the germline ends. This chain's CDR3 is CASSSGMSHNEQFF. For the CDR3, the DNA is TGTGCCAGCAGCTCCGGTATGAGCCACAATGAGCAGTTCTTC.

Only one count was recorded for this clone. The CDR3 region is CASSLLQGSMGADTQYF. The CDR3 DNA sequence: TGTGCCAGCAGTTTATTACAGGGGTCGATGGGCGCAGATACGCAGTATTTT. The chain employs TRBV27 and TRBJ2-3; 7 bases map to TRBD1. J lost 4 bases, V lost 1 base, and 11 bases had no gene match. CDR3 length: 17 amino acids. Germline lookup yields CDR1 MNHEY and CDR2 SMNVEV (reference sequence).

This sequence joins TRBV28 and TRBJ2-5; 9 nucleotides align to TRBD1. The germline V gene encodes CDR1 MDHEN and CDR2 SYDVKM. This CDR3 comprises 15 residues. The junction had 5 bases not matched to a gene; V was cut back by 5 bases and J by 1 base. The CDR3 DNA reads TGTGCCAGCAGTCGGCCGGGACAGGGCCAAGAGACCCAGTACTTC. The encoded protein is CASSRPGQGQETQYF.

This clone was detected only once. The chain links TRBV7-9 to TRBJ2-5, with 7 bases matching TRBD1. This CDR3 spans 15 amino acids. In germline, CDR1 is SEHNR, CDR2 FQNEAQ (reference sequence). J was trimmed by 1 base and V by 1 base; bases with no gene match: 3. The CDR3 DNA follows: TGTGCCAGCAGCTTAGACCGGGACAGCCAAGAGACCCAGTACTTC. Its protein is CASSLDRDSQETQYF.

The rearrangement links TRBV19 to TRBJ1-6, with a tentative D call TRBD1 (5 bases). CDR3 length: 14 amino acids. Trimming pared 6 bases from V and 4 bases from J, leaving 10 bases between. Germline V CDR1 and CDR2: LNHDA, SQIVND (reference sequence). The CDR3 sequence is CASRLGRYNSPLHF. The CDR3 DNA reads TGTGCCAGTAGATTGGGACGGTATAATTCACCCCTCCACTTT.